Below, 25 T cell receptor beta chains from the same sample are listed, as sequenced in a study of CD8 T cells in ankylosing spondylitis. These receptors' targets are unknown. Study observations and caveats: Seemingly distinctive of ankylosing spondylitis blood was a TCR beta motif formed by eight highly homologous variants.

TCRdb re-analysed the 5' RACE reads in MiXCR, keeping a single row per CDR3 protein. The sample has around 450,000 distinct CDR3 sequences, 26% seen once. Material for sequencing was blood, either unsorted or a sorted T cell fraction (not recorded which). These receptors were collected from a male donor with ankylosing spondylitis.

This rearrangement joins TRBV7-9 to TRBJ2-1; the D is unclear. Trimming stripped 5 bases from V and 12 bases from J, with 11 bases between. The length of the CDR3 is 11 residues. Germline loops: CDR1 SEHNR, CDR2 FQNEAQ (reference sequence). DNA of the CDR3: TGTGCCAGCAGCCCCTTGTGGGGGCAGTTCTTC. Residues: CASSPLWGQFF. Full variable domain (rest looked up from reference TRBV7-9 and TRBJ2-1): DTGVSQNPRHKITKRGQNVTFRCDPISEHNRLYWYRQTLGQGPEFLTYFQNEAQLEKSRLLSDRFSAERPKGSFSTLEIQRTEQGDSAMYLCASSPLWGQFFGPGTRLTVL.

This clonotype was observed a handful of times. This sequence joins TRBV27 and TRBJ2-1; TRBD2 matches 14 bases. This CDR3 region has 15 residues. CDR1 and CDR2 from the germline V gene are MNHEY and SMNVEV (reference sequence). V shed 5 bases, J shed 8 bases, and the junction held 5 bases outside the gene matches. The CDR3 sequence: CASSPGLAGGHEQFF. The CDR3 nucleotides are TGTGCCAGCAGTCCTGGACTAGCGGGAGGCCATGAGCAGTTCTTC.

This clonotype came up a few times. V is TRBV5-5 and J is TRBJ1-1; the D is unclear. Germline-derived CDR1 and CDR2 are SGHKS and YYEKEE (reference sequence). This CDR3 comprises 14 residues. The V and J ends lost 2 bases and 1 base respectively, with 9 bases between them. Here the CDR3 DNA reads TGTGCCAGCAGCTTAGAGGGTAAGAACACTGAAGCTTTCTTT. It translates to CASSLEGKNTEAFF. The variable domain in full, with the rest retrieved from reference TRBV5-5 and TRBJ1-1, is DAGVTQSPTHLIKTRGQQVTLRCSPISGHKSVSWYQQVLGQGPQFIFQYYEKEERGRGNFPDRFSARQFPNYSSELNVNALLLGDSALYLCASSLEGKNTEAFFGQGTRLTVV.

The table lists this clonotype with a few counts. The rearrangement joins TRBV2 to TRBJ2-3; unclear D gene. In germline, CDR1 is SNHLY, CDR2 FYNNEI. The CDR3 is 12 amino acids. Trimming cost V 6 bases and J 2 bases, with 6 bases left between them. For the CDR3, the DNA is TGTGCCAGCAGCGTGAACACAGATACGCAGTATTTT. Translation: CASSVNTDTQYF.

The chain links TRBV11-2 to TRBJ2-3, with a weak D call TRBD2 (5 bases). Trimming shortened V by 4 bases and J by 3 bases, and 20 bases separated the two germline ends. The CDR3 sequence is 17 residues long. CDR1 and CDR2 (germline): SGHAT, FQNNGV. The CDR3 DNA follows: TGTGCCAGCAGCTCCAGCTTGACGGACTCGGGGACAGATACGCAGTATTTT. Protein sequence: CASSSSLTDSGTDTQYF.

This clonotype was found once. The J gene is TRBJ2-7, the V gene TRBV11-3; no definite D call. Germline V gene data show CDR1 as SGHNT and CDR2 as YENEEA. There are 12 residues in the CDR3. The V and J ends lost 2 bases and 5 bases respectively, with 7 bases between them. The CDR3 sequence is CASSLNTHEQYV. DNA of the CDR3: TGTGCCAGCAGCTTAAATACCCACGAGCAGTACGTC.

The genes are TRBV20-1 and TRBJ2-1, with 8 bases that match TRBD2. V lost 6 bases to trimming and J lost 3 bases; unmatched junction nucleotides: 7. The CDR3 spans 14 residues. Germline V gives CDR1 DFQATT, CDR2 SNEGSKA (reference sequence). In DNA form, the CDR3 reads TGCAGTGCGGCGCGGGGGGCGGTCTACAATGAGCAGTTCTTC. This gives the protein CSAARGAVYNEQFF.

This clonotype has at least ten counts. V is TRBV12-3 or TRBV12-4 and J is TRBJ2-3; D is possibly TRBD2 (6 bases). The CDR3 loop spans 16 amino acids. V shed 1 base and J shed 5 bases, with 16 bases lying between them. CDR3 DNA: TGTGCCAGCAGTTTAGGAGTTGGCGGGATGATAGATACGCAGTATTTT. Its translation: CASSLGVGGMIDTQYF.

The J gene is TRBJ2-3, the V gene TRBV24-1; no clear D. The V end lost 0 bases, the J end lost 0 bases, and 3 bases lay between the germline ends. The CDR3 loop spans 14 amino acids. In germline, CDR1 is KGHDR, CDR2 SFDVKD. The CDR3 DNA reads TGTGCCACCAGTGATTTGGTGAGCACAGATACGCAGTATTTT. Amino acid sequence: CATSDLVSTDTQYF.

The chain is built from TRBV25-1 and TRBJ2-1; D call uncertain. CDR1 is MGHDK and CDR2 is SYGVNS in the germline V gene. Between the trimmed V and J ends, which lost 4 bases and 6 bases, there was a span of 13 bases. The CDR3 spans 14 residues. CDR3 residues: CASSGHNTLNEQFF. In DNA form, the CDR3 reads TGTGCCAGCAGTGGGCATAATACTCTCAATGAGCAGTTCTTC. Together with reference TRBV25-1 and TRBJ2-1, the CDR3 gives the full variable domain: EADIYQTPRYLVIGTGKKITLECSQTMGHDKMYWYQQDPGMELHLIHYSYGVNSTEKGDLSSESTVSRIRTEHFPLTLESARPSHTSQYLCASSGHNTLNEQFFGPGTRLTVL.

The chain recombines TRBV29-1 with TRBJ2-5; TRBD1 might be the D (6 bases). The CDR3 runs 12 residues. The ends were cut back, 5 bases at V and 5 bases at J, with 12 bases in the middle. Germline CDR1 and CDR2: SQVTM and ANQGSEA. The CDR3 loop is CSVPTGWETQYF. The CDR3, as DNA: TGCAGCGTTCCTACAGGGTGGGAGACCCAGTACTTC. Looking up the rest from reference TRBV29-1 and TRBJ2-5 gives the full variable domain: SAVISQKPSRDICQRGTSLTIQCQVDSQVTMMFWYRQQPGQSLTLIATANQGSEATYESGFVIDKFPISRPNLTFSTLTVSNMSPEDSSIYLCSVPTGWETQYFGPGTRLLVL.

V gene TRBV7-9 combines with J gene TRBJ2-1, with D tentatively TRBD2 (5 bases). The germline CDR1 and CDR2 sequences are SEHNR and FQNEAQ (reference sequence). This CDR3 comprises 12 residues. Trimming left V 2 bases short and J 7 bases short, with 6 bases between. The CDR3 coding sequence is TGTGCCAGCAGCTTACAGCGGAATGAGCAGTTCTTC. This sequence encodes CASSLQRNEQFF.

The rearrangement uses TRBV7-2 and TRBJ2-1, with TRBD2 matching 8 bases. The germline V gene has CDR1 SGHTA and CDR2 FQGNSA. The CDR3 totals 14 residues. After removal of 4 bases from V and 8 bases from J, the junction contained 7 bases not matched to a gene. CDR3 in amino acids: CASSSGTSQHEQFF. CDR3 in DNA: TGTGCCAGCAGCTCCGGGACTAGTCAGCATGAGCAGTTCTTC. Full variable domain (missing parts from reference TRBV7-2 and TRBJ2-1): GAGVSQSPSNKVTEKGKDVELRCDPISGHTALYWYRQSLGQGLEFLIYFQGNSAPDKSGLPSDRFSAERTGGSVSTLTIQRTQQEDSAVYLCASSSGTSQHEQFFGPGTRLTVL.

The rearrangement uses TRBV7-2 and TRBJ1-1; D is uncertain. There are 14 residues in the CDR3. The V end was cut by 0 bases, the J end by 0 bases, with 5 bases between. Germline CDR1 is SGHTA and CDR2 is FQGNSA. CDR3 sequence reads: CASSLAGLNTEAFF. The CDR3 DNA reads TGTGCCAGCAGCTTAGCCGGGCTGAACACTGAAGCTTTCTTT.

The chain recombines TRBV7-2 with TRBJ2-1, with unresolved D. The CDR3 sequence is 16 residues long. Trimming stripped 1 base from V and 0 bases from J, with 10 bases between. Germline lookup yields CDR1 SGHTA and CDR2 FQGNSA. CDR3 loop: CASSLELQSSYNEQFF. CDR3 coding DNA: TGTGCCAGCAGCTTAGAACTCCAGAGCTCCTACAATGAGCAGTTCTTC. Looking up the rest from reference TRBV7-2 and TRBJ2-1 gives the full variable domain: GAGVSQSPSNKVTEKGKDVELRCDPISGHTALYWYRQSLGQGLEFLIYFQGNSAPDKSGLPSDRFSAERTGGSVSTLTIQRTQQEDSAVYLCASSLELQSSYNEQFFGPGTRLTVL.

This clonotype was seen a few times. This chain joins TRBV3-1 and TRBJ1-6, with TRBD1 identical over 8 bases. Looked up from germline, CDR1 is LGHDT and CDR2 is YNNKEL (reference sequence). Trimming cost V 3 bases and J 9 bases; bases outside gene matches: 7. The CDR3 consists of 15 residues. CDR3: CASSHLDRGRSPLHF. CDR3 sequence (DNA): TGTGCCAGCAGCCACCTCGACAGGGGACGTTCACCCCTCCACTTT.

This clonotype was detected a few times. Here the CDR3 DNA reads TGTGCCAGCTCACCACCGGTGAATCAGCCCCAGCATTTT. This codes for CASSPPVNQPQHF. The V and J genes are TRBV18 and TRBJ1-5; D remains unclear. This CDR3 is 13 amino acids long. Deletions cut 0 bases from V and 4 bases from J, with 4 bases between. In germline, CDR1 is KGHSH, CDR2 LQKENI.

This clonotype appeared a few times. The J gene is TRBJ1-5, the V gene TRBV11-2; D is uncertain. Germline V CDR1 and CDR2: SGHAT, FQNNGV. V was shortened by 2 bases and J by 3 bases, with 11 bases between the two germline ends. The CDR3 has 15 residues. The CDR3 nucleotides are TGTGCCAGCAGCTTATCTGGTCAGAACAATCAGCCCCAGCATTTT. The encoded protein is CASSLSGQNNQPQHF.

The chain carries TRBV30 and TRBJ2-5; 8 positions match TRBD1. The germline V gene encodes CDR1 GTSNPN and CDR2 SVGIG (reference sequence). V shed 5 bases, J shed 3 bases, and the junction held 5 bases outside the gene matches. This CDR3 has 13 amino acids. CDR3 residues: CAWEGQGKETQYF. The CDR3 DNA reads as TGTGCCTGGGAAGGACAGGGCAAAGAGACCCAGTACTTC.

This clonotype occurred a few times. The J gene is TRBJ1-5, the V gene TRBV12-3 or TRBV12-4, with 7 bases matching TRBD1. CDR3 length equals 17 residues. V was clipped by 5 bases and J by 3 bases; unmatched bases: 13. CDR3 sequence reads: CASSGAGSGQLNQPQHF. The CDR3, as DNA: TGTGCCAGCAGTGGAGCGGGCTCGGGACAGCTCAATCAGCCCCAGCATTTT.

A few counts support this clonotype. The CDR3 here is CSVQVQSNQPQHF. As DNA, the CDR3 is TGCAGCGTGCAGGTACAGAGCAATCAGCCCCAGCATTTT. The gene calls are TRBV29-1 and TRBJ1-5; D remains unclear. The V gene lost 6 bases and the J gene lost 1 base, with 10 bases spanning the gap. The germline V gene has CDR1 SQVTM and CDR2 ANQGSEA. The CDR3 has 13 amino acids.

This clonotype was recorded a few times. The chain recombines TRBV27 with TRBJ2-7, with 7 nucleotides matching TRBD1. Germline CDR1 MNHEY, CDR2 SMNVEV (reference sequence). This CDR3 has 13 residues. Unmatched junction bases numbered 3, after V lost 6 bases and J lost 1 base. CDR3 coding DNA: TGTGCCAGCAGAAAGACAGGGTCCTACGAGCAGTACGTC. Its translation: CASRKTGSYEQYV.

This clonotype was picked up a small number of times. This chain uses TRBV6-1 with TRBJ2-4; D unclear. The CDR3 extends over 14 amino acids. The V and J ends lost 7 bases and 0 bases respectively, with 10 bases between them. The germline V gene encodes CDR1 MNHNS and CDR2 SASEGT. CDR3 DNA sequence: TGTGCCAGCAAACTGGGGATAGCCAAAAACATTCAGTACTTC. This sequence encodes CASKLGIAKNIQYF.

The genes are TRBV4-2 and TRBJ1-6; 8 bases align to TRBD1. This CDR3 contains 16 residues. From germline, CDR1 is LGHNA and CDR2 YNFKEQ. The V and J ends lost 3 bases and 10 bases, in that order; junction bases with no gene match: 11. This CDR3 reads CASSQAAGTGVSPLHF. In nucleotides, the CDR3 is TGTGCCAGCAGCCAGGCGGCGGGGACAGGCGTCTCACCCCTCCACTTT.

V gene TRBV27 combines with J gene TRBJ2-1, with 9 bases lining up with TRBD2. CDR1 is MNHEY, CDR2 SMNVEV, per germline (reference sequence). J gave up 3 bases and V 4 bases, and 7 bases lay outside the gene matches. The length of the CDR3 is 16 residues. CDR3 coding DNA: TGTGCCAGCAGTTCCCCTCTAGCGGGGCTCTACAATGAGCAGTTCTTC. Amino acids: CASSSPLAGLYNEQFF.